The rows below give T cell receptor beta chains drawn from one sample of a study of technical replicates of blood from a few donors. Clones were sequenced by immunoSEQ multiplex PCR, and TCRdb holds only the in-frame ones, with some missing. This sample has 70,000 to 95,000 clones, with approximately 97% found just once. Specimen: T cells isolated from PBMCs. These receptors were obtained from a human donor in good health. CDR3s include the opening cysteine and the closing phenylalanine or tryptophan. A D gene is named only where the DNA matches it firmly. Clone size is stated in some rows and not others, as once, few, many or a class when expanded.

clone size	V gene	J gene	D gene	CDR3 DNA	CDR3 protein
NA	TRBV7-6	TRBJ2-3	NA	TGTGCCAGCAGTCGATCATCCCTAGCATTGGATACGCAGTATTTT	CASSRSSLALDTQYF
NA	TRBV4-1	TRBJ1-5	NA	TGCGCCAGCAGCAGGGTGGGGAGTAAAGAGCCCCAGCATTTT	CASSRVGSKEPQHF
NA	TRBV6-5	TRBJ2-1	NA	TGTGCCAGCAGTCACCCCGCTAGACTTGCGCAGTTCTTC	CASSHPARLAQFF
once	TRBV19	TRBJ1-5	NA	TGTGCCAGTCGAACCACGGCACAGGGAACCCAGCCCCAGCATTTT	CASRTTAQGTQPQHF
NA	TRBV28	TRBJ1-2	NA	TGTGCCAGCAGTTATTCACAGGGAGTGGTGTGGACCTTC	CASSYSQGVVWTF
NA	TRBV10-3	TRBJ2-1	TRBD2	TGTGCCATCAGGGGACTAGGGCGGTCCTACAATGAGCAGTTCTTC	CAIRGLGRSYNEQFF
NA	TRBV6-5	TRBJ1-3	TRBD1	TGTGCCAGCAGTCGCACAGGGGTTTTTGGAAACACCATATATTTT	CASSRTGVFGNTIYF
NA	TRBV5-4	TRBJ1-2	NA	TGTGCCAGCAGCCCCCGGGACTCCAACTATGGCTACACCTTC	CASSPRDSNYGYTF
NA	TRBV2	TRBJ2-7	NA	TGTGCCACGAGTTTTAGTCGAGACGAGCAGTACTTC	CATSFSRDEQYF
NA	TRBV6-5	TRBJ2-7	NA	TGTGCCAGCAGCCCAGGTATCGGAAGGAAGCAGTACTTC	CASSPGIGRKQYF
NA	TRBV28	TRBJ1-2	TRBD1	TGTGCCAGCAGCATAGACAGGGGTTATGGCTACACCTTC	CASSIDRGYGYTF
once	TRBV28	TRBJ2-4	TRBD2	TGTGCCAGCAGCAAGAAGGGACTAGCGGTAGCCAAAAACATTCAGTACTTC	CASSKKGLAVAKNIQYF
NA	TRBV11-3	TRBJ1-6	TRBD1	TGTGCCACGGGACAGGATAATTCACCCCTCCACTTT	CATGQDNSPLHF
once	TRBV2	TRBJ1-2	NA	TGTGCCAGCAGTGATCGAGACTATGGCTACACCTTC	CASSDRDYGYTF
NA	TRBV13	TRBJ2-7	TRBD2	TGTGCCAGCAGCTTCGGACTAGCTGAGCAGTACTTC	CASSFGLAEQYF
NA	TRBV27	TRBJ2-1	NA	TGTGCCAGCAGTTCCCCGTCTTCTCGGGGCTCCTACAATGAGCAGTTCTTC	CASSSPSSRGSYNEQFF
NA	TRBV28	TRBJ2-7	NA	TGTGCCAGCAGTCCCGCGCGTGCTGCGGCTTACTTC	CASSPARAAAYF
NA	TRBV6-1	TRBJ2-7	NA	TGTGCCTATGAACAGGAGAGCTACGAGCAGTACTTC	CAYEQESYEQYF
NA	TRBV2	TRBJ2-5	TRBD1	TGTGCCAGCACCTCGAGACAGGGGCAAGAGACCCAGTACTTC	CASTSRQGQETQYF
NA	TRBV9	TRBJ1-4	NA	TGTGCCAGCAGCGTACAGGGGTCTAATGAAAAACTGTTTTTT	CASSVQGSNEKLFF
NA	TRBV18	TRBJ2-7	NA	TGTGCCAGCTCATCGCCAGGGGCTGACGCCTACGAGCAGTACTTC	CASSSPGADAYEQYF
NA	TRBV7-9	TRBJ1-1	NA	TGTGCCAGCAGCTTCAGTAACGTGGAGACTGAAGCTTTCTTT	CASSFSNVETEAFF
NA	TRBV9	TRBJ2-2	NA	TGTGCCAGCAGCGTAGCGAGGACCGGGGAGCTGTTTTTT	CASSVARTGELFF
NA	TRBV25-1	TRBJ2-7	TRBD1	TGTGCCAGCCGCTACAGGGGATCCTACGAGCAGTACTTC	CASRYRGSYEQYF
NA	TRBV7-6	TRBJ2-7	TRBD1	TGTGCCAGCAGCTTAAACCCTCAGGGGGCGCGTAGGGTCCACGAGCAGTACTTC	CASSLNPQGARRVHEQYF
once	TRBV5-1	TRBJ2-3	NA	TGCGCCAGCAGCTCTACTAGCACAGATACGCAGTATTTT	CASSSTSTDTQYF
NA	TRBV7-9	TRBJ1-2	NA	TGTGCCAGCAGGTCAGGGTACTATGGCTACACCTTC	CASRSGYYGYTF
NA	TRBV30	TRBJ1-5	TRBD1	TGTGCCTGGAGTGCGGGACAGGGGAGCAATCAGCCCCAGCATTTT	CAWSAGQGSNQPQHF
NA	TRBV4-1	TRBJ1-1	TRBD1	TGCGCCAGCAGCCAAGGGGACAGGCTGAACACTGAAGCTTTCTTT	CASSQGDRLNTEAFF
NA	TRBV6-1	TRBJ2-1	NA	TGTGCCAGCAGTGAAGCGCGGGGACAGTACAATGAGCAGTTCTTC	CASSEARGQYNEQFF
NA	TRBV28	TRBJ2-3	TRBD1	TGTGCCAGCAGTTTTTCAGGACAGGGAGAAGCAGATACGCAGTATTTT	CASSFSGQGEADTQYF
NA	TRBV6-1	TRBJ1-1	NA	TGTGCCAGCATCGACTGGAGGACTGAAGCTTTCTTT	CASIDWRTEAFF
once	TRBV10-3	TRBJ2-5	NA	TGTGCCATCAGTGAGTCAGTTTACTCTGGAGGCCCCTCGCAGGAGACCCAGTACTTC	CAISESVYSGGPSQETQYF
NA	TRBV4-1	TRBJ2-5	TRBD1	TGCGCCGGGACAGGGCGCCAAGAGACCCAGTACTTC	CAGTGRQETQYF
NA	TRBV10-1	TRBJ1-1	NA	TGCGCCAGCAGTGAGTCCGGGAAGGGAATGAACACTGAAGCTTTCTTT	CASSESGKGMNTEAFF
NA	TRBV5-1	TRBJ2-1	TRBD1	TGCGCCAGCAGCCAGCCGGGACAGGGCTACAATGAGCAGTTCTTC	CASSQPGQGYNEQFF
NA	TRBV11-2	TRBJ2-3	TRBD2	TGTGCCAGCAGCTTAGGGGTCTTCGGGCTAGCGGATAGCACAGATACGCAGTATTTT	CASSLGVFGLADSTDTQYF
NA	TRBV7-2	TRBJ2-7	NA	TGTGCCAGCAGCTTTTTAGAGGAGTACGAGCAGTACTTC	CASSFLEEYEQYF
NA	TRBV7-2	TRBJ2-7	TRBD2	TGTGCCAGCAGCTTAAGAGCGGGGGATTACTACGAGCAGTACTTC	CASSLRAGDYYEQYF
NA	TRBV7-9	TRBJ1-4	NA	TGTGCCAGCAGCTCCCTTGGCCTCACCTTTAATGAAAAACTGTTTTTT	CASSSLGLTFNEKLFF
NA	TRBV5-6	TRBJ2-6	NA	TGTGCCAGCAGCAAGCGGGCCGCGGCTGGGGCCAACGTCCTGACTTTC	CASSKRAAAGANVLTF
NA	TRBV2	TRBJ1-1	NA	TGTGCCAGCAGCTCGAGAACAGGGCCGAACACTGAAGCTTTCTTT	CASSSRTGPNTEAFF
NA	TRBV7-9	TRBJ2-7	NA	TGTGCCAGCAGCTTAGCGGGGTTGACAGCCTACGAGCAGTACTTC	CASSLAGLTAYEQYF
NA	TRBV28	TRBJ2-1	TRBD2	TGTGCCAGCAGCGGAGGGGCACTAGCGGGGGGATACAATGAGCAGTTCTTC	CASSGGALAGGYNEQFF
NA	TRBV6-6	TRBJ2-5	NA	TGTGCCAGCAGTTACTCGTCAGGGGATTCTCTAGAGACCCAGTACTTC	CASSYSSGDSLETQYF
NA	TRBV6-5	TRBJ2-1	TRBD2	TGTGCCAGCAGTTACAAGGCTAGCGGCTACAATGAGCAGTTCTTC	CASSYKASGYNEQFF
NA	TRBV9	TRBJ1-1	TRBD1	TGTGCCAGCAGCGTAGAGTACAGGGGGGGAGCTGAAGCTTTCTTT	CASSVEYRGGAEAFF
NA	TRBV6-6	TRBJ1-1	NA	TGTGCCAGCAGCGACAGAAGGAACACTGAAGCTTTCTTT	CASSDRRNTEAFF
once	TRBV5-1	TRBJ1-6	TRBD1	TGCGCCAGCAGCTTGGAACAGGGGTTAAATTCACCCCTCCACTTT	CASSLEQGLNSPLHF
NA	TRBV9	TRBJ1-2	NA	TGTGCCAGCAGCGTAGATACAGGGAAAAACTATGGCTACACCTTC	CASSVDTGKNYGYTF
NA	TRBV5-5	TRBJ2-1	TRBD2	TGTGCCAGCAGCTTGGGTCTAGCGGGAGGGGCCTACAATGAGCAGTTCTTC	CASSLGLAGGAYNEQFF
NA	TRBV7-9	TRBJ1-6	TRBD1	TGTGCCAGCAGCTTCGGGGGACAGGGGTGGGATTCACCCCTCCACTTT	CASSFGGQGWDSPLHF
NA	TRBV6-5	TRBJ1-2	NA	TGTGCCAGCAGTTACTCAGAAGGGAGTATCTATGGCTACACCTTC	CASSYSEGSIYGYTF